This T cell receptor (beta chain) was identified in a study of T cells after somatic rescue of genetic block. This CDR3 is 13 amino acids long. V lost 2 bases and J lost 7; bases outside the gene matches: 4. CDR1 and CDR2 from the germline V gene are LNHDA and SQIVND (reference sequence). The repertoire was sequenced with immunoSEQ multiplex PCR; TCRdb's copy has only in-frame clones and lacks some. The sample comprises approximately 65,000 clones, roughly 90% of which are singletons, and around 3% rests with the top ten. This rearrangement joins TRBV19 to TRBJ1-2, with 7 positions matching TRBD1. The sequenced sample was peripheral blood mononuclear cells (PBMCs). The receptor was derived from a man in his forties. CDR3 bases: TGTGCCAGTAGTATAAGGGGGCCGAGTGGCTACACCTTC. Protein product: CASSIRGPSGYTF.